Below, one TCR beta chain is given with its context. Looked up from germline, CDR1 is MGHDK and CDR2 is SYGVNS. The CDR3 extends over 13 amino acids. The ends were cut back, 1 base at V and 5 bases at J, with 5 bases in the middle. Per the study methods: The assay estimated nucleated cells by amplifying reference gene primers. Sequencing was performed with immunoSEQ multiplex PCR; in TCRdb, only in-frame clones are kept and a portion is missing. The V and J calls and the clone size are those of that table, but D and trimming were determined from the DNA. This sample has hundreds of thousands of clones, with 90% found just once. This entry belongs to a study of blood T cell repertoires in COVID-19. On the study more broadly: Sources were T cells, B-cell-depleted T cells, or PBMCs; the material itself was cDNA or gDNA.

Categorization into cohorts depended on clinical history that participants reported. This chain links TRBV25-1 with TRBJ2-2; the D is unclear. This clonotype was sampled from a man aged 55 to 70 who had recovered from COVID-19. The specimen sequenced was PBMCs or T cells enriched from blood (not recorded which). CDR3 amino acids: CASSELATGELFF. The CDR3 coding sequence is TGTGCCAGCAGTGAATTGGCTACCGGGGAGCTGTTTTTT.